This T cell receptor (beta chain) appears in the sequencing data of a study of PD-1 blockade in classical Hodgkin lymphoma. General observations from the study: Possible causes of repertoire differences, disease activity or prior therapy, remain undefined. Reported findings placed baseline TCR diversity lower in newly diagnosed patients (compared with healthy donors).

As regards this clone: What it recognizes is unknown.

CDR1 and CDR2 from the germline V gene are SEHNR and FQNEAQ (reference sequence). With 2 bases removed from V and 7 bases from J, the gap between germline ends came to 6 bases. The CDR3 runs 12 residues. As for time point: newly diagnosed, previously untreated cHL patient sample. Comparator PBMCs were from newly diagnosed, untreated classical Hodgkin lymphoma. The method was immunoSEQ multiplex PCR; TCRdb's version includes in-frame clones alone and lacks a portion of them. This repertoire shows around 26,000 clones, about 93% found once; its top ten account for around 3.6%. The chain employs TRBV7-9 and TRBJ2-1, with D hard to call. Sequencing was carried out using peripheral blood mononuclear cells (PBMCs). The TCR sequence derives from a human donor with classical Hodgkin lymphoma. The CDR3 region is CASSLSTNEQFF. As DNA, the CDR3 is TGTGCCAGCAGCTTATCGACTAATGAGCAGTTCTTC.